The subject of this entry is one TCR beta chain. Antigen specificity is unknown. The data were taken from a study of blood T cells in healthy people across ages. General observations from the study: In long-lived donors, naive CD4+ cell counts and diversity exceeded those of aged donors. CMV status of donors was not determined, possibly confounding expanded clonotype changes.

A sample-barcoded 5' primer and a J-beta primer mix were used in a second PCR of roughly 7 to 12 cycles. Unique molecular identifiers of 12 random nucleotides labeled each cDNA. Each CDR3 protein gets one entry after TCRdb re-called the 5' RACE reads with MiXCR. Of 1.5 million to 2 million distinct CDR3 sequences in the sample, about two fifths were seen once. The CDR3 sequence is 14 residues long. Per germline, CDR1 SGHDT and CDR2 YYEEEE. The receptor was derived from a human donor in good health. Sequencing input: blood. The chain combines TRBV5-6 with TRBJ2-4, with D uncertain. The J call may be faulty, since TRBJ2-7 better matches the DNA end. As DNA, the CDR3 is TGTGCCAGCAGCTTAAACAGATTCTCCTACGAGCAGTACTTC. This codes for CASSLNRFSYEQYF.